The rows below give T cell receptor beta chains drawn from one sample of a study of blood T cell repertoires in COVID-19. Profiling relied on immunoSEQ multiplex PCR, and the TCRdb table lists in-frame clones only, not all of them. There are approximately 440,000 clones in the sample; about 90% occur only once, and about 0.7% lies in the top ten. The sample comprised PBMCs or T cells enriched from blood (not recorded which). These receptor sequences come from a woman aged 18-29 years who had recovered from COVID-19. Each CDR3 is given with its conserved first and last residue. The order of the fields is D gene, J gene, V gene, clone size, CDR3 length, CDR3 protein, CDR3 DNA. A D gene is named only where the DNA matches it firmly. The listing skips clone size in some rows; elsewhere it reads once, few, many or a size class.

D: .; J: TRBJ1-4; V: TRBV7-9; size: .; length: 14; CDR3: CASTLMERNEKLFF; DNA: TGTGCCAGCACCCTCATGGAGCGGAATGAAAAACTGTTTTTT
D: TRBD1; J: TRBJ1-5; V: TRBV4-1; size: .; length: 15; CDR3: CASSQIQGVDQPQHF; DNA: TGCGCCAGCAGCCAGATACAGGGGGTCGATCAGCCCCAGCATTTT
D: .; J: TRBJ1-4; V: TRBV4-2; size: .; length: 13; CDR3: CASSQEGAYELFF; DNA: TGTGCCAGCAGCCAAGAAGGGGCCTACGAACTGTTTTTT
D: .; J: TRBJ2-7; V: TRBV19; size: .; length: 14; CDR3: CASSNTADSYEQYF; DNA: TGTGCCAGTAGTAACACCGCAGACTCCTACGAGCAGTACTTC
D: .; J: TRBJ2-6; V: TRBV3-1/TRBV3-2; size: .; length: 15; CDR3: CASSQGSSGANVLTF; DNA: TGTGCCAGCAGCCAAGGTAGCTCTGGGGCCAACGTCCTGACTTTC
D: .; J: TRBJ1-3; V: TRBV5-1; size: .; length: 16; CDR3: CASSSAERLPGNTIYF; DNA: TGCGCCAGCAGCTCAGCGGAGCGACTCCCTGGAAACACCATATATTTT
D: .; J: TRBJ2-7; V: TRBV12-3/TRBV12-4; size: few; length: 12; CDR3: CASSYSSYEQYF; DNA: TGTGCCAGCAGCTACAGCTCCTACGAGCAGTACTTC
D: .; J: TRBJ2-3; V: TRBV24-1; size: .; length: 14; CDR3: CATSDGRIGDTQYF; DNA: TGTGCCACCAGTGATGGGAGGATAGGTGATACGCAGTATTTT
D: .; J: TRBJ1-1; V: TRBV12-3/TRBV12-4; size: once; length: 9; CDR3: CAAGGEAFF; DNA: TGTGCCGCGGGGGGTGAAGCTTTCTTT
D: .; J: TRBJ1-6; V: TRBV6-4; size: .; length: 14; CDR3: CASSPEGGTSPLHF; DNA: TGTGCCAGCAGCCCCGAGGGAGGAACTAGCCCCCTCCACTTT
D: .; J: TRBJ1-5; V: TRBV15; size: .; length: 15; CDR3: CATSGSKGSNQPQHF; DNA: TGTGCCACCAGCGGCTCAAAGGGGAGCAATCAGCCCCAGCATTTT
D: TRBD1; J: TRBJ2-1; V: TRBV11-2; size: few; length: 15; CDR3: CASSSQQGAKNEQFF; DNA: TGTGCCAGCAGCTCCCAACAGGGGGCAAAGAATGAGCAGTTCTTC
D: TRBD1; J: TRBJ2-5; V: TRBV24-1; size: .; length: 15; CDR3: CATSDSGQGTETQYF; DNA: TGTGCCACCAGTGATTCGGGACAGGGTACGGAGACCCAGTACTTC
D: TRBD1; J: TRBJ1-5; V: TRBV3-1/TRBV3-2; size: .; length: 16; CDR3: CASSHSTGTGGPPQHF; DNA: TGTGCCAGCAGCCACAGCACCGGGACAGGGGGTCCGCCCCAGCATTTT
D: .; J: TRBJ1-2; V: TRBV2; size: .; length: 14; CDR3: CASSAMDRRGGYTF; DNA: TGTGCCAGCAGTGCTATGGACAGACGCGGTGGCTACACCTTC
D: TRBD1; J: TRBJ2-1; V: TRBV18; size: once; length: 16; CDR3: CASSFRQGIPYNEQFF; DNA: TGTGCCAGCTCATTTCGACAGGGGATCCCATACAATGAGCAGTTCTTC
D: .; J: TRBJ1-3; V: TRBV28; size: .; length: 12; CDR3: CASTWSGNTIYF; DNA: TGTGCCAGCACCTGGAGTGGAAACACCATATATTTT
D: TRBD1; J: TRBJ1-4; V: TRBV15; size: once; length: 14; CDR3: CATRADRGSEKLFF; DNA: TGTGCCACCAGGGCGGACAGGGGGAGTGAAAAACTGTTTTTT
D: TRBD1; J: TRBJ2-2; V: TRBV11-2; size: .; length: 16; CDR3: CASSHRDRGYTGELFF; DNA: TGTGCCAGCAGCCACCGGGACAGGGGATACACCGGGGAGCTGTTTTTT
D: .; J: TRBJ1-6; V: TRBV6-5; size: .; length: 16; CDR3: CASSSSPMGRNSPLHF; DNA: TGTGCCAGCAGTTCGTCCCCGATGGGGAGGAATTCACCCCTCCACTTT
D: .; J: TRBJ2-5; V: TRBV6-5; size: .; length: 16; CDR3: CASSYGGGYRLETQYF; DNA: TGTGCCAGCAGTTACGGTGGCGGCTACAGGTTAGAGACCCAGTACTTC
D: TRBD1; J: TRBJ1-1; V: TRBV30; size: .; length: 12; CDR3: CAYSTGGTEAFF; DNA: TGTGCCTATTCTACAGGGGGCACTGAAGCTTTCTTT
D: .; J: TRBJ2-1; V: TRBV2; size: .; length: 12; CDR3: CASSERYNEQFF; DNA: TGTGCCAGCAGTGAGAGGTACAATGAGCAGTTCTTC
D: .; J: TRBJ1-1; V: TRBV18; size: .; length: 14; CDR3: CASSPPSGLPEAFF; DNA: TGTGCCAGCTCACCACCGTCAGGGCTCCCTGAAGCTTTCTTT
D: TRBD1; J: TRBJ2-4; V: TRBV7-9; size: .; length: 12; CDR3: CASSAGSGQTFF; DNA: TGTGCCAGCAGCGCGGGTTCGGGACAGACTTTCTTC
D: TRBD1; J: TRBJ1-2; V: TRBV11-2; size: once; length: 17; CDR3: CASSSTGQGPSNYGYTF; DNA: TGTGCCAGCAGCTCCACGGGACAGGGGCCTTCTAACTATGGCTACACCTTC
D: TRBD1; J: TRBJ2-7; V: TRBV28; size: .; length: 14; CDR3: CATFNRDRSHEQYF; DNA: TGTGCCACTTTCAACCGGGACAGGTCCCACGAGCAGTACTTC
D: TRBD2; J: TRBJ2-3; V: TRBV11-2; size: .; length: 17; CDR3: CASSLAGRGGGTDTQYF; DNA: TGTGCCAGCAGTCTCGCGGGGCGGGGGGGCGGCACAGATACGCAGTATTTT
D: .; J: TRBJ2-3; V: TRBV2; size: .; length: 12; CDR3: CASSMTEDTQYF; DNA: TGTGCCAGCAGTATGACAGAAGATACGCAGTATTTT
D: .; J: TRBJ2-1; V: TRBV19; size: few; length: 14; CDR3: CASSRPEAYNEQFF; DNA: TGTGCCAGTAGTAGGCCAGAGGCGTACAATGAGCAGTTCTTC
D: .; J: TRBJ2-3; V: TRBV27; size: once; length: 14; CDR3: CASRYQGHTDTQYF; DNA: TGTGCCAGCAGATACCAGGGGCACACAGATACGCAGTATTTT
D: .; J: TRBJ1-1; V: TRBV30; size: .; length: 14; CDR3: CAWRAGFVNTEAFF; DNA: TGTGCCTGGAGAGCGGGGTTTGTGAACACTGAAGCTTTCTTT
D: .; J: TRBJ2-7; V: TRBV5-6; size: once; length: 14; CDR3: CASSWRDSSYEQYF; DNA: TGTGCCAGCAGCTGGCGGGACAGTTCCTACGAGCAGTACTTC
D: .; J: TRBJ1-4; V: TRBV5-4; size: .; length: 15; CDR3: CASSLVGEGNEKLFF; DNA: TGTGCCAGCAGCTTGGTTGGGGAGGGTAATGAAAAACTGTTTTTT
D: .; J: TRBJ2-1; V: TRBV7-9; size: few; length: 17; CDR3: CASSPWNLGGGGNEQFF; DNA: TGTGCCAGCAGCCCGTGGAACCTAGGGGGGGGCGGAAATGAGCAGTTCTTC
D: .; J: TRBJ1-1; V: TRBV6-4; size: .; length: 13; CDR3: CASSDTPGAEAFF; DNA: TGTGCCAGCAGTGACACACCCGGGGCTGAAGCTTTCTTT
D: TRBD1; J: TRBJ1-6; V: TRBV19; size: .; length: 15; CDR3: CASGGQSSYNSPLHF; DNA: TGTGCCAGCGGGGGACAGAGCTCCTATAATTCACCCCTCCACTTT
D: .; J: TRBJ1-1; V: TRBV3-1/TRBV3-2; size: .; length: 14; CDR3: CASSQDSGSTEAFF; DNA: TGTGCCAGCAGCCAAGACTCGGGGTCCACTGAAGCTTTCTTT
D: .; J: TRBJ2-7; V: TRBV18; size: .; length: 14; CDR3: CASSPPFPSYEQYF; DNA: TGTGCCAGCTCACCACCCTTCCCCTCCTACGAGCAGTACTTC
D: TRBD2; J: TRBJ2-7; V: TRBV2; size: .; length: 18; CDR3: CASRESLGSGGGAHEQYF; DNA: TGTGCCAGCAGGGAATCTTTGGGGTCCGGCGGGGGGGCACACGAGCAGTACTTC
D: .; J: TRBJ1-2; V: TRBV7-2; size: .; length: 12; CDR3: CASSSTARTPTF; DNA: TGTGCCAGCAGCTCGACGGCTAGAACACCCACCTTC
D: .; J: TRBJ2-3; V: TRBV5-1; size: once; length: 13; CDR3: CASRFGLWPPQYF; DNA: TGCGCCAGCAGATTTGGGCTCTGGCCCCCGCAGTATTTT
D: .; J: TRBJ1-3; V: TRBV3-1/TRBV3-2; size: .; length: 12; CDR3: CASSESRNTIYF; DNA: TGTGCCAGCAGCGAGAGTAGAAACACCATATATTTT